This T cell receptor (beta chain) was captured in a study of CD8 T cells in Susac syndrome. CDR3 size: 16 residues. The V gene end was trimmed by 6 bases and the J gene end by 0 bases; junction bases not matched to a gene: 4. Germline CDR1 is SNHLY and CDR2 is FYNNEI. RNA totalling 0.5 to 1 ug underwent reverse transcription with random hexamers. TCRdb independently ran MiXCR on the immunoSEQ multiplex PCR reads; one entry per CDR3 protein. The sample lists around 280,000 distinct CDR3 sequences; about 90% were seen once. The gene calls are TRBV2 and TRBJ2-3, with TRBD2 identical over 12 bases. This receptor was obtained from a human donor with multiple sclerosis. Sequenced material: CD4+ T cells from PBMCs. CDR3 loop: CASSGLAGPSTDTQYF. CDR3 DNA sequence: TGTGCCAGCAGCGGACTAGCGGGACCTAGCACAGATACGCAGTATTTT.